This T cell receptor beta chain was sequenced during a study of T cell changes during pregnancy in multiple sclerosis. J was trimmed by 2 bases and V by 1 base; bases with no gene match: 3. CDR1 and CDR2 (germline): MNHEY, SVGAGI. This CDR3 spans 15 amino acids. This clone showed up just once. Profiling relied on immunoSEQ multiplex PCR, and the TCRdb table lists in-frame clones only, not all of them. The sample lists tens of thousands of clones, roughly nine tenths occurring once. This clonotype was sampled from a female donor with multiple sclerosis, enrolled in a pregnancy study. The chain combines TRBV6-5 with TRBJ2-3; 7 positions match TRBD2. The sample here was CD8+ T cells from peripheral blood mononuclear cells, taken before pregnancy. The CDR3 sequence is CASSYYKRDTDTQYF. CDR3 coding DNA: TGTGCCAGCAGTTACTATAAGCGGGACACAGATACGCAGTATTTT.